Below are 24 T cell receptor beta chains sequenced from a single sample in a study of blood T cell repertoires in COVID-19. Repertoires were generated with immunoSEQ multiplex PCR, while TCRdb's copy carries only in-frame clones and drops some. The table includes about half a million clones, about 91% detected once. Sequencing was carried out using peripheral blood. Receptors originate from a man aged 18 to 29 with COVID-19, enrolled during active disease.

The CDR3 loop is CAWALWGVDNEQFF. As DNA, the CDR3 is TGTGCCTGGGCACTCTGGGGGGTTGACAATGAGCAGTTCTTC. The V gene is TRBV30, the J gene TRBJ2-1; perhaps TRBD2 as D (6 bases). The CDR3 runs to 14 residues. The germline V and J ends were trimmed by 5 bases and 5 bases, with 16 bases remaining between them. Germline CDR1 reads GTSNPN; CDR2 reads SVGIG (reference sequence).

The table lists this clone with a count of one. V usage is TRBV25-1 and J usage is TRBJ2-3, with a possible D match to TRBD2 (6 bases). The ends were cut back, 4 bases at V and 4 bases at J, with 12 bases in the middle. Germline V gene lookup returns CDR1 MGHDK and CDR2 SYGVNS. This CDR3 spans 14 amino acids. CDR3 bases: TGTGCCAGCAGTGCGGGTGGAGGGCCAGATACGCAGTATTTT. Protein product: CASSAGGGPDTQYF.

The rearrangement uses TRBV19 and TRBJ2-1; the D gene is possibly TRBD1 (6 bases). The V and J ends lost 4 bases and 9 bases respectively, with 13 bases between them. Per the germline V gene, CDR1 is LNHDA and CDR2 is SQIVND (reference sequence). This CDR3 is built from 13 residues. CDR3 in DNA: TGTGCCAGTAGTACCACAGGGTATGCTGAGCAGTTCTTC. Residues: CASSTTGYAEQFF.

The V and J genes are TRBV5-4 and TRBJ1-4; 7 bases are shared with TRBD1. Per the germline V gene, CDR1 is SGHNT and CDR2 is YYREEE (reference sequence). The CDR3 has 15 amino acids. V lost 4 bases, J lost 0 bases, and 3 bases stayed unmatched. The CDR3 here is CASSPGQATNEKLFF. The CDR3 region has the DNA TGTGCCAGCAGCCCAGGACAGGCAACTAATGAAAAACTGTTTTTT.

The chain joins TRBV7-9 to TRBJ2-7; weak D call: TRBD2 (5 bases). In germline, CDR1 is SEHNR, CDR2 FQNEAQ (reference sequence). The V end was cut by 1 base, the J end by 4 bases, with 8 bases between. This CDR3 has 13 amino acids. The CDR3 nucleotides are TGTGCCAGCAGCTTAGGAGGGTTATACGAGCAGTACTTC. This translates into CASSLGGLYEQYF.

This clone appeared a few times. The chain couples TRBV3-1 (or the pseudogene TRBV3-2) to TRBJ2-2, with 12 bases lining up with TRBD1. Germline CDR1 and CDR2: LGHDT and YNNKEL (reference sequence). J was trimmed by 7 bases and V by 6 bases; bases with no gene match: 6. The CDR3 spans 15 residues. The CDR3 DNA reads TGTGCCAGCAGACCCGGGACAGGGGGCGGCGGGGAGCTGTTTTTT. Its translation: CASRPGTGGGGELFF.

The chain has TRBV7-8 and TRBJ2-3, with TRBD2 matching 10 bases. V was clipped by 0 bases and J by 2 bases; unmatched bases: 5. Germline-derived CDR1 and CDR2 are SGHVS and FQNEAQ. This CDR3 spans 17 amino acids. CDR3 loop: CASSLATAGGLTDTQYF. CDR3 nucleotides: TGTGCCAGCAGCTTAGCGACAGCGGGAGGGCTCACAGATACGCAGTATTTT.

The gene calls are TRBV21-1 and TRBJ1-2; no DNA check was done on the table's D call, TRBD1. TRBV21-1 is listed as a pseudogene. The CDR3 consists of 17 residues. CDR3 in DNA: TGTGCCAGCAGCGACCGGGACAGGGTCAAAGCTAACTATGGCTACACCTTC. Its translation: CASSDRDRVKANYGYTF.

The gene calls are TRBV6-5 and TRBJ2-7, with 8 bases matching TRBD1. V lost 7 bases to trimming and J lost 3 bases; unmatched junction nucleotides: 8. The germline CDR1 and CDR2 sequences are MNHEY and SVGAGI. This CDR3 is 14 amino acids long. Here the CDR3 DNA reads TGTGCCAGCACCAACCCCGGGACAGGCTACGAGCAGTACTTC. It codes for CASTNPGTGYEQYF.

The CDR3 DNA reads as TGTGCCAGCAGTTACTGGGGGGAGCGGGAGGGGGATGAGCAGTTCTTC. It translates to CASSYWGEREGDEQFF. The chain links TRBV6-5 to TRBJ2-1; TRBD2 agrees at 10 bases. The J segment lost 8 bases and the V segment lost 1 base, leaving 8 bases of the junction unmatched. Germline V gives CDR1 MNHEY, CDR2 SVGAGI. The CDR3 spans 16 residues.

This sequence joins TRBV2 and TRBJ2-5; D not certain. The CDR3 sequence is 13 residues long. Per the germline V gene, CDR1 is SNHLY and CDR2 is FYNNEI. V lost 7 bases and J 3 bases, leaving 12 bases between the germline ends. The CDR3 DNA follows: TGTGCCAGCATTGACGACTTAAAAGAGACCCAGTACTTC. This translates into CASIDDLKETQYF.

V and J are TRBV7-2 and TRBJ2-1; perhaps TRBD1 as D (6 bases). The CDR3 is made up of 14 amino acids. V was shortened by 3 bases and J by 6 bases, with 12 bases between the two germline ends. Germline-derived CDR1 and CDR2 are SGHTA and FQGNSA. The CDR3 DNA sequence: TGTGCCAGCAGCTTTAACAGGGTTCGCAATGAGCAGTTCTTC. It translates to CASSFNRVRNEQFF.

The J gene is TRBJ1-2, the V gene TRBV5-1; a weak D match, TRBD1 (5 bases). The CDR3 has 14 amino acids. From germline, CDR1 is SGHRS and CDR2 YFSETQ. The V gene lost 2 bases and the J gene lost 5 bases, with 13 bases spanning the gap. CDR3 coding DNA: TGCGCCAGCAGCTTCCAGGGCGTTGGATATGGCTACACCTTC. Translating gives CASSFQGVGYGYTF.

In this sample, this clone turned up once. CDR3 sequence (DNA): TGTGCCAGCACCGGACAGGCCTCTAATTCACCCCTCCACTTT. Translated, it gives CASTGQASNSPLHF. The genes are TRBV6-5 and TRBJ1-6; 7 bases match TRBD1. CDR1 is MNHEY, CDR2 SVGAGI, per germline. The CDR3 consists of 14 residues. Trimming cost V 7 bases and J 6 bases; bases outside gene matches: 6.

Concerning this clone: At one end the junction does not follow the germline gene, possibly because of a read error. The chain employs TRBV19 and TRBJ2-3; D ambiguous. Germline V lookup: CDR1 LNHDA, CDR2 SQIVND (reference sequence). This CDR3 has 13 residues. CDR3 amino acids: CANSISRADTQYF. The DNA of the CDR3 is TGTGCCAATAGTATTTCTAGAGCAGATACGCAGTATTTT.

In DNA form, the CDR3 reads TGTGCCAGCAGCCCAAGCCGGGATAGCTCCTACAATGAGCAGTTCTTC. Amino acids: CASSPSRDSSYNEQFF. The rearrangement joins TRBV7-9 to TRBJ2-1, with a tentative D call TRBD2 (5 bases). CDR3 length equals 16 residues. V dropped 5 bases and J dropped 0 bases, with 14 bases sitting between them. The germline gives CDR1 SEHNR, CDR2 FQNEAQ (reference sequence).

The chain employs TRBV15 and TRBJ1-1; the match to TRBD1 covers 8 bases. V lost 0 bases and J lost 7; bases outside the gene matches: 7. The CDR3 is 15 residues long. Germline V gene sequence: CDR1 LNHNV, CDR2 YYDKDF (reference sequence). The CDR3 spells CATSRDPRGQDEAFF. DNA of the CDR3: TGTGCCACCAGCAGAGATCCCAGGGGGCAAGATGAAGCTTTCTTT.

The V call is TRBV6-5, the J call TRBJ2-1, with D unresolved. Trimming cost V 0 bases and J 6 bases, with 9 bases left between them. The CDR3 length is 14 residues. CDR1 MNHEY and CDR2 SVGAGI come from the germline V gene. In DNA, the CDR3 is TGTGCCAGCAGTTACTCGAGACTTATCAATGAGCAGTTCTTC. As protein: CASSYSRLINEQFF.

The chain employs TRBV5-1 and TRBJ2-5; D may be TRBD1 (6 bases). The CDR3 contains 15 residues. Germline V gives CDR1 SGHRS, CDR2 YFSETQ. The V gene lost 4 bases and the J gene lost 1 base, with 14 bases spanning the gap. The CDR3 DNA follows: TGCGCCAGCAGCAACCTCTGGGGGCCCCAAGAGACCCAGTACTTC. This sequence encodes CASSNLWGPQETQYF.

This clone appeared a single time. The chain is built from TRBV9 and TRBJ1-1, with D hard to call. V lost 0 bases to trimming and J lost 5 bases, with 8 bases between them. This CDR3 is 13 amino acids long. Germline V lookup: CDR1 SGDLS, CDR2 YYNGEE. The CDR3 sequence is CASSVDAGTEAFF. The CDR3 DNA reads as TGTGCCAGCAGCGTAGACGCGGGTACTGAAGCTTTCTTT.

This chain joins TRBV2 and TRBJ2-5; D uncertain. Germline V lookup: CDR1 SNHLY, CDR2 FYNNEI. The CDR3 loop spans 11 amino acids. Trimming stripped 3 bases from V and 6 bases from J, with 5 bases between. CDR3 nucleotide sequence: TGTGCCAGCAGTGAGGAGCAGACCCAGTACTTC. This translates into CASSEEQTQYF.

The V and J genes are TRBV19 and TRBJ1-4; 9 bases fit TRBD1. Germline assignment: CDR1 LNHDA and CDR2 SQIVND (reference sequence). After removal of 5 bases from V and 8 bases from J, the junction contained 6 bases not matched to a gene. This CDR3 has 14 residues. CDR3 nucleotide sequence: TGTGCCAGTAGTGAACAGGGGGCAGGAGAAAAACTGTTTTTT. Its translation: CASSEQGAGEKLFF. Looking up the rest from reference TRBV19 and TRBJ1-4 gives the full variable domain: DGGITQSPKYLFRKEGQNVTLSCEQNLNHDAMYWYRQDPGQGLRLIYYSQIVNDFQKGDIAEGYSVSREKKESFPLTVTSAQKNPTAFYLCASSEQGAGEKLFFGSGTQLSVL.

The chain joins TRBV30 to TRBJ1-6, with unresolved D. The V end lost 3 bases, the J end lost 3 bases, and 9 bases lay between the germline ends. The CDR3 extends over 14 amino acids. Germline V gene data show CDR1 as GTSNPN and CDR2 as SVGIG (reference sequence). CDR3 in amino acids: CAWSKTRYNSPLHF. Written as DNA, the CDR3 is TGTGCCTGGAGCAAGACACGCTATAATTCACCCCTCCACTTT.

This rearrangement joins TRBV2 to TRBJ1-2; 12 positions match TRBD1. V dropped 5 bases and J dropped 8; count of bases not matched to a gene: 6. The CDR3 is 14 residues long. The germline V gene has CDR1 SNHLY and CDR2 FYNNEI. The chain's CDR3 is CASSPGTGGDGYTF. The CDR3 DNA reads TGTGCCAGCAGTCCCGGGACAGGGGGCGACGGCTACACCTTC. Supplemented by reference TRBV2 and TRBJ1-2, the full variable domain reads EPEVTQTPSHQVTQMGQEVILRCVPISNHLYFYWYRQILGQKVEFLVSFYNNEISEKSEIFDDQFSVERPDGSNFTLKIRSTKLEDSAMYFCASSPGTGGDGYTFGSGTRLTVV.